This TCR beta chain was retrieved from a study of blood T cell repertoires in COVID-19. Assay used: immunoSEQ multiplex PCR; TCRdb lists only in-frame clones, some missing. Of about 270,000 clones in the sample, more than 75% are singletons; the top ten hold over 2%. This sequence was found in a woman in her fifties or sixties with acute or convalescent COVID-19. The sequenced material came from peripheral blood.

The CDR3 region has the DNA TGTGCCAGCAGTTCGGGACAGGGGATACGCTATGGCTACACCTTC. Protein sequence: CASSSGQGIRYGYTF. This chain uses TRBV27 with TRBJ1-2; the match to TRBD1 covers 10 bases. V shed 4 bases and J 4 bases; nucleotides not matched to a gene: 6. The CDR3 loop spans 15 amino acids. CDR1 and CDR2 from the germline V gene are MNHEY and SMNVEV (reference sequence).